The present T cell receptor beta chain was sequenced within a study of cytomegalovirus exposure and HLA in healthy donors (dated by TCRdb to about 2017). With respect to the entire study: According to an earlier analysis of 587 of the donors, about 179 million T cells yielded approximately 120 million unique TCR beta sequences and around 280 Gb of sequence data. An early release that covered 500 to 800 HLA-typed donors contained around 300 gigabases of sequencing data and approximately 85 million unique TCR sequences. Typing coverage varied by locus: roughly 629-630 donors for A, B, C, DRB1 and DQB1; approximately 560 for DQA1; around 570 for DPA1; fewer than 480 for DPB1. Of the 300 to 400 genotyped donors, about 84% fell in the genetic ancestry cluster associated with self-reported Caucasian donors. On average, roughly 200,000 unique TCR beta nucleotide sequences were sequenced per donor among 300 to 500 genotyped donors of the cohort, with roughly 18% of those sequences being non-productive. The study aimed to test whether cataloging public T cell receptors could reveal signatures of past pathogen exposure. In the later analysis, no new phenotypic data were used to find candidate immune exposures; instead, reliance was placed on TCR beta sequences and their occurrence across donors. An earlier analysis of 587 of the donors used high-throughput TCR beta sequencing to judge whether each TCR beta V gene segment behaved as functional or pseudogenic. The study profiled the T cell repertoires of hundreds of subjects by immunosequencing and related them to cytomegalovirus serostatus. Every repertoire in the discovery cohort had been generated on one and the same sequencing platform. Both class I and class II loci were covered by HLA typing, at four-digit resolution. In a later genetic analysis, genome-wide SNP genotypes for about three fifths of the roughly 670 donors were used, and that subset was treated as a discovery cohort. Several DR-DQ haplotypes were treated as single units for association and clustering because of strong linkage in the cohort. A later analysis re-examined previously published TCR beta repertoires from more than 600 donors and added high-resolution HLA genotyping to investigate patterns of TCR occurrence. High-throughput TCR immunosequencing, statistical association of individual TCRs with disease status, and machine learning were combined to predict cytomegalovirus infection status. A separate validation cohort of 100 to 150 different subjects was used in addition to the 666-subject first cohort. Donor age, sex, ethnicity and CMV serostatus were collected together with the repertoire data.

Results the study describes overall, beyond this receptor: A few of the identified cytomegalovirus-associated TCR beta chains were confirmed in vitro to be specific for cytomegalovirus antigens. Immune exposure information for the cohort was limited to CMV serostatus. Cytomegalovirus status was reported to be diagnosed by the classifier with high specificity and sensitivity in both the original and validation cohorts. In a later analysis, HLA-associated TCR beta chains were found to be more clonally expanded and to have lower generation probabilities than equally common non-associated chains. Because HLA typing was unavailable for some donors at each locus, only the typed subset was used in association tests. It was suggested by the authors that the approach could potentially be generalized to other disease states and immunological phenotypes. Most TCR sequences were seen in very few donors, while some public TCRs were found in many individuals. Some IMGT-functional V segments, including TRBV6-2 and TRBV6-3, could not be told apart with the 87-base-pair reads, so those segments were excluded. A cluster of highly shared sequence variants was judged likely to be a technical artifact of the sequencing pipeline. Seventeen rarely observed V segments, including chromosome 9 orphons, were excluded from the earlier analysis of 550 to 700 of the donors because counts were too low. Broadly in line with IMGT annotations, most TCR beta V segments showed up in productive rearrangements about 87% or about 30% of the time in an earlier analysis of approximately 600 of the donors. When HLA alleles, especially DR and DQ, strongly co-occurred, attributing TCR associations to individual alleles was difficult. In a later analysis, several top co-occurrence clusters were reported to appear linked to parvovirus B19, influenza, CMV and Epstein-Barr virus. In a later analysis, TCR association rates were found to vary across HLA loci, with the most associated TCRs seen for DRB1 alleles and the fewest for HLA-C alleles. Linkage disequilibrium might explain the correlated functional status among segregating V segments, but an unknown experimental factor could not be excluded. Sequencing depth was assumed to be roughly uniform across donors in the presence/absence analyses, though that assumption may not hold. In a later genetic analysis, fewer N-insertions in productive TCRs were reported among donors in an Asian-associated ancestry cluster than the roughly 700-donor mean. Only TCR beta chains were sequenced in this cohort, and the absence of alpha or paired-chain data limited detectable features. A later analysis found that most CMV-associated TCR beta chains appeared HLA-restricted, with HLA associations seemingly driven largely by CMV exposure. A later genetic analysis associated a missense DCLRE1C variant with V-gene and J-gene trimming of TCR beta chains, and an independent cohort replicated the association. A further reported finding was that TCR beta sequences accurately predicted the HLA-A and HLA-B alleles for most subjects in the first cohort. In the study, roughly 160 TCR beta chains were listed as associated with cytomegalovirus. At a false discovery rate of 0.05, a later analysis linked roughly 17,000 TCR beta sequences to specific HLA alleles.

The CDR3 numbers 11 residues from cysteine through phenylalanine. Kept here is only the CDR3 DNA, which spans 33 bases and is read in frame from base 1. The germline V gene specifies LGHNT as CDR1 and FRNRAP as CDR2. V and J lose 7 bases and 9 bases, and a span of 10 bases separates them. The cohort was made up of around 720 healthy bone marrow donors. All cohort members were sampled while nominally healthy, although unrecorded immune exposures were likely present. The donor tested CMV seropositive and was one of the 289 seropositive cohort members. A peripheral blood sample was collected from each donor, and TCR beta sequencing was performed on peripheral blood mononuclear cells. The Qiagen DNeasy Blood Extraction Kit was used to extract genomic DNA from the blood cell samples. The method was the immunoSEQ multiplex PCR assay. For the multiplex PCR, a mixture combining 60 forward primers for TCR Vbeta segments and 13 reverse primers for TCR Jbeta segments was used. A multiplex PCR assay on genomic DNA amplified the CDR3 region of rearranged TCR beta genes. The Illumina HiSeq System was used to sequence the amplified TCR beta libraries as 87-base-pair reads. The study's processing was this. In a later analysis, some 80 million unique TCR beta chains were counted across the roughly 670 repertoires, and about 9.9 million of these chains were shared by at least two donors. Raw reads were error-corrected and collapsed into unique sequences with a nearest-neighbor algorithm that merged closely related sequences to remove PCR and sequencing errors. To assign V, D and J gene segments, CDR3 sequences were aligned to IMGT reference sequences. For a sequence to be retained, a match of at least six nucleotides was required to both a V gene segment and a J gene segment. A rearrangement counted as productive if the CDR3 had no stop codons and remained in frame with V and J, and every other rearrangement counted as non-productive. CDR3 was defined according to IMGT convention as the region running from the second conserved V-encoded cysteine to the conserved J-encoded phenylalanine. The earlier analysis of some 600 of the donors excluded sequences that lacked an unambiguous match to a single V gene segment. In an earlier analysis of 587 of the donors, a V segment was called functional when productive rearrangements were above 56.7%, and segregating when the standard deviation between donors exceeded 5%. To diagnose cytomegalovirus status from the catalog of TCR beta chain sequences, a statistical classification framework was built. In a later analysis, TCR nucleotide sequences were compared against IMGT/GENE-DB human TR gene sequences so that V and J genes could be assigned. The TCRdist pipeline was used in a later analysis to assign CDR3 sequences and most-parsimonious VDJ recombination scenarios. A later analysis defined each TCR beta chain by its CDR3 amino acid sequence plus V-gene family, and excluded reads lacking a unique V-gene family. To address suspected cross-contamination and a sequencing artifact, a later analysis removed roughly 580 highly shared, low-generation-probability nucleotide sequences. In a later analysis, a clonal expansion index was calculated for each public chain from normalized within-repertoire ranks of inferred template counts. Generation probabilities in a later analysis came from a VDJ recombination model fitted to out-of-frame rearrangements, and those results were checked against IGoR. Hypergeometric tests were used in a later analysis to score TCR-TCR, TCR-HLA and TCR-CMV co-occurrence, with a repertoire-size bias correction applied to the TCR pairs. False discovery rates were estimated in a later analysis by permuting HLA or CMV assignments 20 times. A later analysis grouped co-occurring TCRs with DBSCAN, adding TCRdist sequence similarity when clustering within HLA-allele-positive subsets. Repertoires with fewer than 30,000 or more than 120,000 public chains were left out of co-occurrence clustering, as were four to six repertoires with anomalous nucleotide sharing. Here the immuneACCESS table is served through TCRdb, limited to in-frame sequences with V and J called. Missing clones are a known gap in these copies; in checked studies unresolved V genes cover under half, and the rest lacks a known reason. That table is the source of V, J and clone size, and D and trimming were worked out from the DNA. The sample table holds some 150,000 clones, of which around 9% were seen once. The top ten clones comprise 6.5% to 8.5% of the sample.

About this clone: Its antigen target is currently unknown. Qualities for individual bases were not recorded, and no much larger clone is one base off.

This sequence uses TRBV12-5 and TRBJ1-5; no D segment can be confidently identified. Sequencing was carried out using PBMCs. This receptor was identified in a woman between 35 and 50 years old in good health and CMV-seropositive. The DNA sequence is as follows: TGTGCTAGTGTCTCGAGGCGGCCCCAGCATTTT. The resulting protein is CASVSRRPQHF. Where the CDR3 stops, the reference TRBV12-5 and TRBJ1-5 genes take over; the full variable domain is DARVTQTPRHKVTEMGQEVTMRCQPILGHNTVFWYRQTMMQGLELLAYFRNRAPLDDSGMPKDRFSAEMPDATLATLKIQPSEPRDSAVYFCASVSRRPQHFGDGTRLSIL.